The 14 T cell receptor beta chains below all came from one sample that was sequenced in a study of blood T cells in healthy people across ages. Alongside a J-beta primer mix, a sample-barcoded 5' primer served in a second PCR lasting roughly 7 to 11 cycles. TCRdb fed the 5' RACE reads into MiXCR, producing one record per CDR3 protein. The sample shows about 1.8 million distinct CDR3 sequences, around 48% of them seen only once. The sequenced material came from blood. The receptors stem from a woman in her thirties or forties in good health.

The chain employs TRBV5-1 and TRBJ2-1; the match to TRBD2 covers 9 bases. The germline gives CDR1 SGHRS, CDR2 YFSETQ. With V trimmed by 0 bases and J by 5 bases, 3 bases remained unmatched. There are 15 residues in the CDR3. As DNA, the CDR3 is TGCGCCAGCAGCTTGGTTCTAGCGGGGAACAATGAGCAGTTCTTC. It is translated as CASSLVLAGNNEQFF.

The chain carries TRBV20-1 and TRBJ1-4; 8 bases map to TRBD1. J was trimmed by 2 bases and V by 6 bases; bases with no gene match: 5. The CDR3 has 14 amino acids. Germline CDR1 is DFQATT and CDR2 is SNEGSKA (reference sequence). In DNA, the CDR3 is TGCAGTGCCACCCCAGGGGGCACTAATGAAAAACTGTTTTTT. This gives the protein CSATPGGTNEKLFF.

This clonotype was found a few times. V is TRBV6-2 or TRBV6-3 and J is TRBJ2-4; no clear D. The germline gives CDR1 MNHEY, CDR2 SVGEGT. Between the trimmed V and J ends, which lost 7 bases and 13 bases, there was a span of 20 bases. The CDR3 has 13 residues. CDR3 protein: CASTYVGGYKQYF. CDR3 in DNA: TGTGCCAGCACCTACGTCGGCGGCTACAAGCAGTACTTC.

The gene calls are TRBV12-3 or TRBV12-4 and TRBJ2-5, with 9 bases lining up with TRBD2. The CDR3 runs to 15 residues. V lost 6 bases and J lost 7; bases outside the gene matches: 12. CDR3 DNA: TGTGCCAGCAGCCGGACTAGCGCGGCTGAGGGGACCCAGTACTTC. This codes for CASSRTSAAEGTQYF.

This clonotype was recorded a few times. The V gene is TRBV6-2 or TRBV6-3, the J gene TRBJ2-1; D not certain. CDR3 length: 13 amino acids. The ends were cut back, 8 bases at V and 9 bases at J, with 17 bases in the middle. The germline V gene encodes CDR1 MNHEY and CDR2 SVGEGT. The CDR3 DNA reads TGTGCCAGCGGTAGGGCCTTCAGTAGTGAGCAGTTCTTC. This codes for CASGRAFSSEQFF.

This clonotype was recorded a few times. V gene TRBV4-1 combines with J gene TRBJ2-5; TRBD2 matches 10 bases. V shed 9 bases and J 4 bases; nucleotides not matched to a gene: 11. CDR1 MGHRA and CDR2 YSYEKL come from the germline V gene. The CDR3 runs 15 residues. The CDR3 is CASTRERGGVETQYF. The DNA of the CDR3 is TGCGCCAGTACCCGAGAGCGGGGGGGCGTAGAGACCCAGTACTTC.

This chain joins TRBV6-5 and TRBJ2-1; tentative D call: TRBD1 (6 bases). Germline loops: CDR1 MNHEY, CDR2 SVGAGI. V was trimmed by 2 bases and J by 7 bases, leaving 15 bases between them. There are 15 residues in the CDR3. CDR3 in DNA: TGTGCCAGCAGTTACGACAGGTACAAGTCGAATGAGCAGTTCTTC. Protein sequence: CASSYDRYKSNEQFF.

The table lists this clonotype with a count of one. The V and J genes are TRBV20-1 and TRBJ1-5, with D unclear. The germline CDR1 and CDR2 sequences are DFQATT and SNEGSKA (reference sequence). This CDR3 has 14 amino acids. V was shortened by 3 bases and J by 3 bases, with 12 bases between the two germline ends. The chain's CDR3 is CSASASLYNQPQHF. The CDR3 DNA reads TGCAGTGCTAGCGCTTCCTTATACAATCAGCCCCAGCATTTT.

This clonotype was seen a handful of times. This chain connects TRBV10-3 to TRBJ1-2; D gene ambiguous. Trimming left V 2 bases short and J 2 bases short, with 6 bases between. Germline V lookup: CDR1 ENHRY, CDR2 SYGVKD. There are 13 residues in the CDR3. The CDR3 coding sequence is TGTGCCATCAGTGAGGGGGTGAACTATGGCTACACCTTC. Protein product: CAISEGVNYGYTF.

The chain combines TRBV6-6 with TRBJ2-3; a weak D match, TRBD2 (6 bases). There are 17 residues in the CDR3. Germline V gene lookup returns CDR1 MNHNY and CDR2 SVGAGI (reference sequence). V was clipped by 2 bases and J by 2 bases, with 17 bases between them. DNA for the CDR3: TGTGCCAGCAGTTACCCCGACGCAGCGGGCCTCACAGATACGCAGTATTTT. Its protein is CASSYPDAAGLTDTQYF.

V gene TRBV20-1 combines with J gene TRBJ2-3, with a possible D match to TRBD2 (5 bases). Germline values: CDR1 DFQATT, CDR2 SNEGSKA (reference sequence). CDR3 length: 15 residues. Trimming took off 6 bases at V and 1 base at J, with 17 bases between the two ends. CDR3 DNA: TGCAGTGCCTCCCAGCCGAGCGGACGCACAGATACGCAGTATTTT. Translation: CSASQPSGRTDTQYF.

The rearrangement joins TRBV7-9 to TRBJ2-3; D not resolved. The germline V gene encodes CDR1 SEHNR and CDR2 FQNEAQ (reference sequence). This CDR3 is 15 amino acids long. Trimming removed 5 bases from V and 3 bases from J, with 15 bases in between. The CDR3 region is CASSPVPPKTDTQYF. The CDR3 coding sequence is TGTGCCAGCAGCCCAGTCCCACCTAAGACAGATACGCAGTATTTT.

This clonotype was counted a single time. The chain recombines TRBV20-1 with TRBJ1-2; 7 bases agree with TRBD1. The CDR3 runs to 12 residues. The J segment lost 8 bases and the V segment lost 6 bases, leaving 9 bases of the junction unmatched. Germline-derived CDR1 and CDR2 are DFQATT and SNEGSKA (reference sequence). This chain's CDR3 is CSAPDRVDGYTF. The CDR3 DNA reads TGCAGTGCGCCAGACAGGGTCGACGGCTACACCTTC.

The V and J genes are TRBV5-1 and TRBJ2-7, with D tentatively TRBD1 or TRBD2 (6 bases each). The assigned J gene may be wrong: the sequence end matches TRBJ2-5 better. The CDR3 runs 14 residues. Germline V gives CDR1 SGHRS, CDR2 YFSETQ. CDR3 DNA sequence: TGCGCCAGCGGGAAGGGGGGCGGATCGGAGACCCAGTACTTC. Amino acids: CASGKGGGSETQYF.